This passage covers 10 T cell receptor beta chains from one sample sequenced in a study of cytomegalovirus exposure and HLA in healthy donors. Primers: 60 Vbeta forward and 13 Jbeta reverse. Data came from immunoSEQ multiplex PCR; TCRdb stores just in-frame clones and leaves some out. This table has about 170,000 clones, 73% appearing once. The sequencing input was PBMCs. These receptors came from a woman aged 18-29 years in good health and CMV-seropositive.

V gene TRBV5-1 combines with J gene TRBJ2-6; 8 bases agree with TRBD1. The CDR3 runs 15 residues. The germline gives CDR1 SGHRS, CDR2 YFSETQ. Trimming took 2 bases from V and 9 from J; bases not matched to a gene: 7. This chain's CDR3 is CASSLSTGEGNVLTF. The CDR3 bases are TGCGCCAGCAGCTTATCGACAGGGGAAGGCAACGTCCTGACTTTC.

This clone was observed a few times. The gene calls are TRBV7-9 and TRBJ2-1, with D perhaps TRBD2 (5 bases). In germline, CDR1 is SEHNR, CDR2 FQNEAQ (reference sequence). CDR3 size: 14 residues. Trimming took 1 base from V and 7 from J, leaving 11 bases between them. The DNA for the CDR3 is TGTGCCAGCAGCTTAGGGGGAGTTAGTAATGAGCAGTTCTTC. Amino acids: CASSLGGVSNEQFF.

The chain has TRBV30 and TRBJ1-1, with D possibly matching TRBD1 (5 bases). Trimming pared 4 bases from V and 4 bases from J, leaving 16 bases between. The V gene's germline CDR1 is GTSNPN and CDR2 SVGIG (reference sequence). The CDR3 loop spans 14 amino acids. The CDR3 loop is CAWTNRPGGTEAFF. The CDR3 region has the DNA TGTGCCTGGACTAACCGTCCGGGGGGCACTGAAGCTTTCTTT.

The chain joins TRBV18 to TRBJ1-2; 9 bases line up with TRBD1. Trimming cost V 5 bases and J 3 bases; bases outside gene matches: 7. There are 15 residues in the CDR3. Germline-derived CDR1 and CDR2 are KGHSH and LQKENI. CDR3 DNA: TGTGCCAGCTCATTATGGGACAGGGAAGACTATGGCTACACCTTC. Translation: CASSLWDREDYGYTF.

The chain carries TRBV10-3 and TRBJ2-3; TRBD2 matches 13 bases. V lost 7 bases and J lost 4; bases outside the gene matches: 5. The CDR3 sequence is 15 residues long. Germline V gene data show CDR1 as ENHRY and CDR2 as SYGVKD. CDR3 in DNA: TGTGCCATCACGGGACTAGCGGGGAGCCCAGATACGCAGTATTTT. It codes for CAITGLAGSPDTQYF.

The sample holds a few counts of this clone. The V call is TRBV21-1, the J call TRBJ1-2; whether TRBD1, the table's D call, matches the DNA was not checked. TRBV21-1 is an annotated pseudogene. The CDR3 runs to 16 residues. CDR3 amino acids: CASSKLPAGGLSGYTF. CDR3 nucleotide sequence: TGTGCCAGCAGCAAGCTCCCAGCAGGGGGCCTGAGTGGCTACACCTTC.

This clone showed up just a few times. The chain employs TRBV5-1 and TRBJ1-2; D is unresolved. This CDR3 is built from 15 residues. Germline V gene lookup returns CDR1 SGHRS and CDR2 YFSETQ. V shed 0 bases and J shed 4 bases, with 13 bases lying between them. CDR3 nucleotide sequence: TGCGCCAGCAGCTTGGCTGCGGCGCCCCCCTATGGCTACACCTTC. It codes for CASSLAAAPPYGYTF.

This clone was counted between two and nine times. The rearrangement uses TRBV27 and TRBJ1-6; D uncertain. V dropped 5 bases and J dropped 0 bases, with 8 bases sitting between them. CDR3 length: 15 residues. Per the germline V gene, CDR1 is MNHEY and CDR2 is SMNVEV (reference sequence). CDR3 protein: CASSVSSSYNSPLHF. The CDR3, as DNA: TGTGCCAGCAGTGTTAGCAGCTCCTATAATTCACCCCTCCACTTT.

V gene TRBV15 combines with J gene TRBJ2-5; 8 positions agree with TRBD1. V gave up 6 bases and J gave up 6 bases; unmatched junction bases: 6. The CDR3 spans 13 residues. The germline V gene has CDR1 LNHNV and CDR2 YYDKDF (reference sequence). This CDR3 is CATRRRGQKTQYF. The CDR3 coding sequence is TGTGCCACCAGGCGCAGGGGGCAGAAGACCCAGTACTTC.

This chain connects TRBV5-1 to TRBJ2-7; D remains unclear. Deletions cut 4 bases from V and 2 bases from J, with 10 bases between. Germline loops: CDR1 SGHRS, CDR2 YFSETQ. The CDR3 contains 13 residues. The CDR3 sequence is CASSAADPYEQYF. The CDR3 nucleotides are TGCGCCAGCAGCGCTGCAGATCCCTACGAGCAGTACTTC.